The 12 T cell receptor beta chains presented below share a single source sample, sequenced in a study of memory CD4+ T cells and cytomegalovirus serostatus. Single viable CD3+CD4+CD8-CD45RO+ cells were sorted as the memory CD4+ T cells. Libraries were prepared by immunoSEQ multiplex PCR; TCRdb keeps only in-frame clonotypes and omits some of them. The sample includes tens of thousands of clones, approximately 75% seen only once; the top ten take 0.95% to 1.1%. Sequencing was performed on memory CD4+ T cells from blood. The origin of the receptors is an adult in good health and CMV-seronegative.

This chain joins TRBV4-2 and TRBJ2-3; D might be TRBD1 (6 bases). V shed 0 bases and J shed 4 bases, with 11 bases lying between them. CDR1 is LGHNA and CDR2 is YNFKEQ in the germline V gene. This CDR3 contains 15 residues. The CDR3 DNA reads TGTGCCAGCAGCCAAGAAAGGCAGGGGTCAGATACGCAGTATTTT. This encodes CASSQERQGSDTQYF.

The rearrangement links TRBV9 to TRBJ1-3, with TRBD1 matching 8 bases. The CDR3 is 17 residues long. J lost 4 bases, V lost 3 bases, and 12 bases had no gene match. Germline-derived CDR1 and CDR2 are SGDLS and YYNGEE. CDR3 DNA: TGTGCCAGCAGCGCCCAACCAACAGGGGGAGGAGGAAACACCATATATTTT. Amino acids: CASSAQPTGGGGNTIYF.

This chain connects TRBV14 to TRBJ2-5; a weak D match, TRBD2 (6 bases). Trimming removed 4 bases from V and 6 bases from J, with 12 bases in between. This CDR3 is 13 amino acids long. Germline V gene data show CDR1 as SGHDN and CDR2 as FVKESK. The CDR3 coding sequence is TGTGCCAGCAGCCCTACTAGCATACAGACCCAGTACTTC. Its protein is CASSPTSIQTQYF.

The CDR3 DNA is TGTGCCAGCAGCTTAGCCCAAGAGACCCAGTACTTC. This gives the protein CASSLAQETQYF. This chain joins TRBV7-2 and TRBJ2-5; D is unclear. The CDR3 extends over 12 amino acids. Germline V lookup: CDR1 SGHTA, CDR2 FQGNSA. Trimming removed 0 bases at V and 1 base at J, with 0 bases between.

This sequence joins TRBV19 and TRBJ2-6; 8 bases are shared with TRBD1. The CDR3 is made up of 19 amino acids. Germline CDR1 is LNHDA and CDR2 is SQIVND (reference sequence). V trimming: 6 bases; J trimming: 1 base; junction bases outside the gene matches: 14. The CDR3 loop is CASSLPAGTGASGANVLTF. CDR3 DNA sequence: TGTGCCAGTAGCCTTCCCGCCGGGACAGGCGCTTCTGGGGCCAACGTCCTGACTTTC.

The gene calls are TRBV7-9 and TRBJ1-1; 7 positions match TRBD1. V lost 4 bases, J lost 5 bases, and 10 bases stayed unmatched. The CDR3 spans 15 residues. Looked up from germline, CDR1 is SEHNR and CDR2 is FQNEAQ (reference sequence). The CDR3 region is CASSSQTGRGTEAFF. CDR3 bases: TGTGCCAGCAGCTCACAGACAGGGCGAGGAACTGAAGCTTTCTTT. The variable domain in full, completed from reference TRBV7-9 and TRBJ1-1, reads DTGVSQNPRHKITKRGQNVTFRCDPISEHNRLYWYRQTLGQGPEFLTYFQNEAQLEKSRLLSDRFSAERPKGSFSTLEIQRTEQGDSAMYLCASSSQTGRGTEAFFGQGTRLTVV.

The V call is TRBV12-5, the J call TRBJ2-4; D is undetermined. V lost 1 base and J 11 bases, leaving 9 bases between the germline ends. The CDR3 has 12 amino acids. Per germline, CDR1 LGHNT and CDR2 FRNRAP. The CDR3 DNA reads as TGTGCTAGTGGTTTGGAGCGTTCGGTTCAGTACTTC. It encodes CASGLERSVQYF.

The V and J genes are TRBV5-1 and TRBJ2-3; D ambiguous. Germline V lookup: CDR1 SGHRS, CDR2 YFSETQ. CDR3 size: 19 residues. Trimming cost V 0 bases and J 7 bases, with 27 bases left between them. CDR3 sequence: CASSLGEDPPRILFHTQYF. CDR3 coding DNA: TGCGCCAGCAGCTTGGGGGAAGACCCTCCCCGTATCCTCTTCCATACGCAGTATTTT.

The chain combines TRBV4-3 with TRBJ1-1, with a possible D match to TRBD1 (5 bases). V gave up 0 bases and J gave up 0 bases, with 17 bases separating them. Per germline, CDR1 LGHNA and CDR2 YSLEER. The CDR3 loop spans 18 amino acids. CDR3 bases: TGCGCCAGCAGCCAAGATGAAGGGGTCGCGGACTTGAACACTGAAGCTTTCTTT. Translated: CASSQDEGVADLNTEAFF.

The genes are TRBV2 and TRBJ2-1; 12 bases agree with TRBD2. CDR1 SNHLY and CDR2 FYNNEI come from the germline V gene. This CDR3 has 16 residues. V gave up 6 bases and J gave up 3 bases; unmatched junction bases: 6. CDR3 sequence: CASSATSGSHYNEQFF. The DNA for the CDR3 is TGTGCCAGCAGCGCGACTAGCGGGAGCCACTACAATGAGCAGTTCTTC. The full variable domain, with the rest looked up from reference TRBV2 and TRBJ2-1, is EPEVTQTPSHQVTQMGQEVILRCVPISNHLYFYWYRQILGQKVEFLVSFYNNEISEKSEIFDDQFSVERPDGSNFTLKIRSTKLEDSAMYFCASSATSGSHYNEQFFGPGTRLTVL.

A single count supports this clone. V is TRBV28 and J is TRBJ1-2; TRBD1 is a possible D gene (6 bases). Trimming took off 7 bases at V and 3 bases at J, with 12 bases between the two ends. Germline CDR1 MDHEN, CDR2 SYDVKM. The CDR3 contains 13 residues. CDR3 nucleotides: TGTGCCAGCACCCTGGCAGGGGACTATGGCTACACCTTC. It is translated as CASTLAGDYGYTF.

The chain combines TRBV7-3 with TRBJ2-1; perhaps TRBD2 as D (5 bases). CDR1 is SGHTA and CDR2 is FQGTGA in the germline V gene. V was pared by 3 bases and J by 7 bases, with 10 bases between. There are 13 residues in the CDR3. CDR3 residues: CASSFGPGNEQFF. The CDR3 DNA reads TGTGCCAGCAGCTTCGGACCGGGGAATGAGCAGTTCTTC.